The rows below give T cell receptor beta chains drawn from one sample of a study of cytotoxic CD8 clonotypes in ibrutinib-treated CLL. The table came from immunoSEQ multiplex PCR; TCRdb's copy has only in-frame clones and leaves some out. The sample consists of over 100,000 clones, over 75% of them appearing once. The sample consisted of PBMCs, taken after 24 months of ibrutinib treatment. These receptors all come from a human donor with chronic lymphocytic leukemia. Each CDR3 is given with its conserved first and last residue.

j_gene: TRBJ1-3; v_gene: TRBV11-3; CDR3aa: CASSQGVSNTIYF
j_gene: TRBJ1-3; v_gene: TRBV7-3; CDR3aa: CASSSPTGQGNTIYF
j_gene: TRBJ1-2; v_gene: TRBV6-5; CDR3aa: CASSYSDTGTYYGYTF
j_gene: TRBJ2-3; v_gene: TRBV7-9; CDR3aa: CASSLIPSGGYF
j_gene: TRBJ1-3; v_gene: TRBV5-6; CDR3aa: CASSRTSGFGNTIYF
j_gene: TRBJ2-4; v_gene: TRBV7-9; CDR3aa: CASSLSGTGLAKNIQYF
j_gene: TRBJ2-1; v_gene: TRBV9; CDR3aa: CASSVGGLDEQFF
j_gene: TRBJ2-2; v_gene: TRBV18; CDR3aa: CASSPRPQGAFGELFF
j_gene: TRBJ2-1; v_gene: TRBV28; CDR3aa: CASSLSGVSGVSNEQFF
j_gene: TRBJ1-6; v_gene: TRBV14; CDR3aa: CASSARPDSPLHF
j_gene: TRBJ2-7; v_gene: TRBV9; CDR3aa: CASSESGRALFHEQYF
j_gene: TRBJ2-3; v_gene: TRBV2; CDR3aa: CASSDFSGGIFLTDTQYF
j_gene: TRBJ1-3; v_gene: TRBV4-2; CDR3aa: CASSQDGAFGGTRGNTIYF
j_gene: TRBJ2-3; v_gene: TRBV19; CDR3aa: CASSPLAGGGTDTQYF
j_gene: TRBJ1-2; v_gene: TRBV7-2; CDR3aa: CASSPTGLGYGYTF
j_gene: TRBJ2-5; v_gene: TRBV5-4; CDR3aa: CASSTEFGTQETQYF
j_gene: TRBJ1-2; v_gene: TRBV5-8; CDR3aa: CASSLRGDYGYTF
j_gene: TRBJ1-5; v_gene: TRBV6-5; CDR3aa: CASSPDSNQPQHF
j_gene: TRBJ2-7; v_gene: TRBV18; CDR3aa: CASSSLLQGTEQYF
j_gene: TRBJ2-2; v_gene: TRBV10-3; CDR3aa: CAISEPKSVGRSTGELFF
j_gene: TRBJ2-2; v_gene: TRBV28; CDR3aa: CASSLRTTNTGELFF
j_gene: TRBJ2-5; v_gene: TRBV5-4; CDR3aa: CASSLFQQETQYF
j_gene: TRBJ2-1; v_gene: TRBV6-4; CDR3aa: CASSDLTSGQEQFF
j_gene: TRBJ1-1; v_gene: TRBV7-8; CDR3aa: CASSSTGDLEAFF
j_gene: TRBJ1-4; v_gene: TRBV5-6; CDR3aa: CASSRQGQGREKLFF
j_gene: TRBJ1-4; v_gene: TRBV19; CDR3aa: CASAKRGEGSEKLFF
j_gene: TRBJ1-5; v_gene: TRBV6-5; CDR3aa: CASGDRGYSNQPQHF
j_gene: TRBJ1-2; v_gene: TRBV18; CDR3aa: CASSPRGDKAGGYTF
j_gene: TRBJ2-5; v_gene: TRBV4-1; CDR3aa: CASSQDGGLAAETQYF
j_gene: TRBJ2-7; v_gene: TRBV5-1; CDR3aa: CASSLSTVEQYF
j_gene: TRBJ1-3; v_gene: TRBV6-1; CDR3aa: CASSEIGGGNTIYF
j_gene: TRBJ2-7; v_gene: TRBV29-1; CDR3aa: CSERDRGLYEQYF
j_gene: TRBJ2-7; v_gene: TRBV7-9; CDR3aa: CASSPSGGSYEQYF
j_gene: TRBJ2-1; v_gene: TRBV4-2; CDR3aa: CASSQGTSGWGEQFF
j_gene: TRBJ2-6; v_gene: TRBV9; CDR3aa: CASRGAGANVLTF
j_gene: TRBJ2-1; v_gene: TRBV5-4; CDR3aa: CASSLDPSSYNEQFF
j_gene: TRBJ2-3; v_gene: TRBV4-2; CDR3aa: CASSQEGAGAGTDTQYF
j_gene: TRBJ2-1; v_gene: TRBV5-1; CDR3aa: CASSLRLAGVDEQFF
j_gene: TRBJ1-6; v_gene: TRBV14; CDR3aa: CASSQVFGGWGSPLHF
j_gene: TRBJ2-2; v_gene: TRBV7-9; CDR3aa: CASSVHGGVAGELFF
j_gene: TRBJ2-7; v_gene: TRBV9; CDR3aa: CASSLGGGGEQYF